These 21 T cell receptor beta chains were sequenced from one sample in a study of identical twins. TCRdb recomputed calls from the 5' RACE reads with MiXCR, one row per CDR3 protein. Of some 560,000 distinct CDR3 sequences listed, approximately 10% were seen once; the top ten hold approximately 3%. This same sample was also taken into another study, of yellow fever vaccine responses in identical twins.

The sample was PBMCs. These receptors all stem from a woman aged 18-35 years in good health.

This clonotype came up many times. The chain combines TRBV5-1 with TRBJ1-2, with TRBD1 identical over 7 bases. This CDR3 is 13 amino acids long. Germline V CDR1 and CDR2: SGHRS, YFSETQ. V dropped 4 bases and J dropped 2; count of bases not matched to a gene: 2. CDR3 amino acids: CASSQQGNYGYTF. The CDR3 region has the DNA TGCGCCAGCAGCCAACAGGGGAACTATGGCTACACCTTC.

This clonotype was picked up many times. The chain recombines TRBV27 with TRBJ1-2, with a weak D call TRBD1 (6 bases). CDR3 size: 17 residues. Germline V gene sequence: CDR1 MNHEY, CDR2 SMNVEV (reference sequence). The V gene lost 6 bases and the J gene lost 7 bases, with 27 bases spanning the gap. The CDR3 protein is CASSPQLFRGRASGYTF. The CDR3 nucleotides are TGTGCCAGCAGCCCTCAGTTATTTCGGGGGCGCGCCTCTGGCTACACCTTC.

V and J are TRBV10-3 and TRBJ2-5; D possibly uses TRBD1 or TRBD2 (5 bases each). The CDR3 extends over 13 amino acids. Deletions cut 4 bases from V and 5 bases from J, with 11 bases between. Looked up from germline, CDR1 is ENHRY and CDR2 is SYGVKD. CDR3 DNA: TGTGCCATCAGTGGGGGACGAGACGAGACCCAGTACTTC. Protein product: CAISGGRDETQYF.

The table lists this clonotype with a few counts. The chain couples TRBV19 to TRBJ2-6; the D is unclear. The CDR3 sequence is 15 residues long. The ends were cut back, 6 bases at V and 0 bases at J, with 9 bases in the middle. Germline values: CDR1 LNHDA, CDR2 SQIVND (reference sequence). DNA of the CDR3: TGTGCCAGTAGCAACCTCAGCTCTGGGGCCAACGTCCTGACTTTC. This gives the protein CASSNLSSGANVLTF. Variable domain in full (rest from reference TRBV19 and TRBJ2-6): DGGITQSPKYLFRKEGQNVTLSCEQNLNHDAMYWYRQDPGQGLRLIYYSQIVNDFQKGDIAEGYSVSREKKESFPLTVTSAQKNPTAFYLCASSNLSSGANVLTFGAGSRLTVL.

The chain combines TRBV10-3 with TRBJ2-6; TRBD2 is a possible D gene (6 bases). The V gene's germline CDR1 is ENHRY and CDR2 SYGVKD. Trimming stripped 10 bases from V and 1 base from J, with 26 bases between. The CDR3 extends over 19 amino acids. The CDR3 DNA reads TGTGCCACCTCTGAGGGTACCCCGGGAGCTTTTTCTGGGGCCAACGTCCTGACTTTC. Residues: CATSEGTPGAFSGANVLTF.

V and J are TRBV25-1 and TRBJ2-2; either TRBD1 or TRBD2 may fit D (5 bases each). V dropped 4 bases and J dropped 0 bases, with 12 bases sitting between them. CDR3 length: 16 residues. The V gene's germline CDR1 is MGHDK and CDR2 SYGVNS. The CDR3 coding sequence is TGTGCCAGCAGTGGGTTGGGGACCGCGAACACCGGGGAGCTGTTTTTT. Translation: CASSGLGTANTGELFF.

This clonotype was counted only a few times. The chain joins TRBV5-1 to TRBJ2-1; no clear D. This CDR3 is built from 14 residues. Per the germline V gene, CDR1 is SGHRS and CDR2 is YFSETQ. V was pared by 5 bases and J by 5 bases, with 14 bases between. CDR3 residues: CASSAESPHNEQFF. CDR3 sequence (DNA): TGCGCCAGCAGTGCTGAGAGCCCGCACAATGAGCAGTTCTTC.

This clonotype was counted only a few times. V and J are TRBV15 and TRBJ2-1; D remains unclear. The CDR3 has 16 residues. Germline V lookup: CDR1 LNHNV, CDR2 YYDKDF (reference sequence). Trimming cost V 0 bases and J 2 bases, with 11 bases left between them. CDR3 DNA sequence: TGTGCCACCAGCAGAGAGCCGAGACCTCCCTACAATGAGCAGTTCTTC. This codes for CATSREPRPPYNEQFF.

This clonotype appeared a few times. V gene TRBV7-9 combines with J gene TRBJ2-2, with 10 bases aligning to TRBD2. Germline trimming cut 5 bases from V and 0 bases from J; bases unmatched to any gene: 6. The CDR3 covers 17 residues. Germline V gives CDR1 SEHNR, CDR2 FQNEAQ (reference sequence). The CDR3 protein is CASSPIAGGTNTGELFF. CDR3 coding DNA: TGTGCCAGCAGCCCAATAGCGGGGGGCACGAACACCGGGGAGCTGTTTTTT.

This clonotype has only a few counts. The CDR3 coding sequence is TGTGCCAGCAGTTTCCGCCTAGATGCTACGCAGTATTTT. Amino acids: CASSFRLDATQYF. This chain links TRBV6-2 or TRBV6-3 with TRBJ2-3; no definite D call. In germline, CDR1 is MNHEY, CDR2 SVGEGT. Trimming took 4 bases from V and 8 from J, leaving 13 bases between them. This CDR3 has 13 amino acids.

This clonotype was seen only a few times. The rearrangement joins TRBV5-1 to TRBJ1-6; D not certain. Trimming removed 7 bases at V and 6 bases at J, with 8 bases between. The CDR3 runs 12 residues. Per germline, CDR1 SGHRS and CDR2 YFSETQ. The chain's CDR3 is CASGEGNSPLHF. The CDR3 DNA reads as TGCGCCAGCGGAGAGGGTAATTCACCCCTCCACTTT.

The chain combines TRBV6-5 with TRBJ2-7; the match to TRBD1 covers 7 bases. Germline CDR1 MNHEY, CDR2 SVGAGI. Germline trimming cut 0 bases from V and 6 bases from J; bases unmatched to any gene: 5. This CDR3 is built from 14 residues. The CDR3 DNA follows: TGTGCCAGCAGTTACTCGAGACAGGGCTCCGAGCAGTACTTC. Its protein product is CASSYSRQGSEQYF.

This chain connects TRBV29-1 to TRBJ1-5; TRBD1 might be the D (5 bases). Trimming removed 5 bases from V and 3 bases from J, with 20 bases in between. The CDR3 spans 16 residues. The germline CDR1 and CDR2 sequences are SQVTM and ANQGSEA. CDR3: CSVPFSWYRSNQPQHF. The CDR3 nucleotides are TGCAGCGTTCCATTTTCGTGGTACAGGTCCAATCAGCCCCAGCATTTT.

The chain has TRBV12-3 or TRBV12-4 and TRBJ2-7; tentatively, D is TRBD1 (5 bases). Deletions cut 1 base from V and 6 bases from J, with 13 bases between. The CDR3 is 14 amino acids. CDR3 amino acids: CASSLGLQGSEQYF. The CDR3 region has the DNA TGTGCCAGCAGTTTAGGGCTCCAGGGTAGCGAGCAGTACTTC.

V usage is TRBV29-1 and J usage is TRBJ2-7, with TRBD1 matching over 12 bases. The CDR3 is made up of 13 amino acids. The germline V gene encodes CDR1 SQVTM and CDR2 ANQGSEA. Trimming took 5 bases from V and 6 from J; bases not matched to a gene: 5. This chain's CDR3 is CSVKGDRGREQYF. The CDR3 DNA is TGCAGCGTTAAAGGGGACAGGGGGCGCGAGCAGTACTTC.

The table lists this clonotype with many counts. This rearrangement joins TRBV9 to TRBJ2-7; the match to TRBD2 covers 9 bases. V shed 2 bases, J shed 4 bases, and the junction held 4 bases outside the gene matches. Germline assignment: CDR1 SGDLS and CDR2 YYNGEE. This CDR3 spans 14 amino acids. The CDR3 spells CASSVSGRPYEQYF. In nucleotides, the CDR3 is TGTGCCAGCAGCGTGAGCGGGAGGCCGTACGAGCAGTACTTC. The variable domain in full, with the rest retrieved from reference TRBV9 and TRBJ2-7, is DSGVTQTPKHLITATGQRVTLRCSPRSGDLSVYWYQQSLDQGLQFLIQYYNGEERAKGNILERFSAQQFPDLHSELNLSSLELGDSALYFCASSVSGRPYEQYFGPGTRLTVT.

This clonotype was observed many times. The J gene is TRBJ2-7, the V gene TRBV7-9; D gene ambiguous. This CDR3 has 15 residues. V gave up 0 bases and J gave up 1 base, with 10 bases separating them. Germline V gives CDR1 SEHNR, CDR2 FQNEAQ (reference sequence). CDR3 region: CASSLAFDGSYEQYF. The CDR3 DNA follows: TGTGCCAGCAGCTTAGCGTTCGACGGATCCTACGAGCAGTACTTC.

This clonotype has just a few counts. V gene TRBV5-6 combines with J gene TRBJ2-1, with D maybe TRBD1 (6 bases). The germline CDR1 and CDR2 sequences are SGHDT and YYEEEE. The CDR3 runs 16 residues. V shed 2 bases and J shed 4 bases, with 16 bases lying between them. The CDR3: CASSFGGTSPYNEQFF. The CDR3, as DNA: TGTGCCAGCAGCTTTGGGGGCACATCGCCGTACAATGAGCAGTTCTTC. Based on the CDR3 plus reference TRBV5-6 and TRBJ2-1, the full variable domain is DAGVTQSPTHLIKTRGQQVTLRCSPKSGHDTVSWYQQALGQGPQFIFQYYEEEERQRGNFPDRFSGHQFPNYSSELNVNALLLGDSALYLCASSFGGTSPYNEQFFGPGTRLTVL.

This clonotype came up many times. The chain uses TRBV28 and TRBJ1-1; D gene uncertain. Germline assignment: CDR1 MDHEN and CDR2 SYDVKM. Trimming cost V 6 bases and J 3 bases, with 2 bases left between them. The CDR3 is 10 amino acids. CDR3 loop: CASRDTEAFF. The CDR3 DNA follows: TGTGCCAGCAGGGACACTGAAGCTTTCTTT. The variable domain in full, completed from reference TRBV28 and TRBJ1-1, reads DVKVTQSSRYLVKRTGEKVFLECVQDMDHENMFWYRQDPGLGLRLIYFSYDVKMKEKGDIPEGYSVSREKKERFSLILESASTNQTSMYLCASRDTEAFFGQGTRLTVV.

As DNA, the CDR3 is TGTGCCAGCAGAGCCCGCGACAGGGCTGGGGCCAACGTCCTGACTTTC. It specifies CASRARDRAGANVLTF. This chain joins TRBV6-4 and TRBJ2-6, with TRBD1 matching over 7 bases. Germline V gene sequence: CDR1 MRHNA, CDR2 SNTAGT. This CDR3 contains 16 residues. Trimming cost V 6 bases and J 2 bases; bases outside gene matches: 7.

This clonotype was counted many times. The chain combines TRBV7-3 with TRBJ2-2, with a tentative D call TRBD1 (5 bases). Germline loops: CDR1 SGHTA, CDR2 FQGTGA. V was pared by 5 bases and J by 7 bases, with 8 bases between. The CDR3 covers 12 residues. CDR3 protein: CASSPTGGELFF. In DNA form, the CDR3 reads TGTGCCAGCAGCCCCACAGGCGGGGAGCTGTTTTTT.